The 14 T cell receptor beta chains below all came from one sample that was sequenced in a study of blood T cell repertoires in COVID-19. Measured with immunoSEQ multiplex PCR; TCRdb has only the in-frame clones, and not every one. The sample lists around 180,000 clones, 85% to 90% occurring once. What was sequenced was peripheral blood. The receptors originated from a woman aged 25 to 39 with active or convalescent COVID-19.

This clone was observed a few times. The gene calls are TRBV7-2 and TRBJ1-2; TRBD1 aligns across 10 bases. Germline V gives CDR1 SGHTA, CDR2 FQGNSA. V dropped 5 bases and J dropped 7; count of bases not matched to a gene: 7. The CDR3 length is 14 residues. CDR3 sequence: CASSTTGQGSGYTF. CDR3 in DNA: TGTGCCAGCAGCACCACGGGACAGGGGTCTGGCTACACCTTC.

This chain joins TRBV3-1 (or the pseudogene TRBV3-2) and TRBJ1-6; TRBD1 agrees at 7 bases. This CDR3 has 16 residues. The J segment lost 5 bases and the V segment lost 3 bases, leaving 7 bases of the junction unmatched. Germline CDR1 LGHDT, CDR2 YNNKEL (reference sequence). CDR3 region: CASSQGQGVNNSPLHF. The DNA of the CDR3 is TGTGCCAGCAGCCAGGGTCAGGGGGTTAATAATTCACCCCTCCACTTT.

The chain employs TRBV4-1 and TRBJ1-1; D gene unclear. The CDR3 loop spans 14 amino acids. Trimming took off 5 bases at V and 1 base at J, with 11 bases between the two ends. The germline CDR1 and CDR2 sequences are MGHRA and YSYEKL. CDR3 DNA sequence: TGCGCCAGCAGCGGCTTACGAGGGAACACTGAAGCTTTCTTT. It yields the protein CASSGLRGNTEAFF.

V usage is TRBV11-2 and J usage is TRBJ1-3, with D uncertain. CDR1 SGHAT and CDR2 FQNNGV come from the germline V gene. The CDR3 totals 14 residues. The V gene lost 1 base and the J gene lost 4 bases, with 8 bases spanning the gap. CDR3 amino acids: CASSLGPAGNTIYF. The CDR3 bases are TGTGCCAGCAGCTTAGGCCCAGCGGGAAACACCATATATTTT.

This chain links TRBV9 with TRBJ2-1; 12 bases are shared with TRBD2. The CDR3 length is 18 residues. Germline V gives CDR1 SGDLS, CDR2 YYNGEE. Trimming took 3 bases from V and 3 from J; bases not matched to a gene: 10. This chain's CDR3 is CASSASLAGGPRYNEQFF. CDR3 in DNA: TGTGCCAGCAGCGCCTCCCTAGCGGGGGGGCCCCGCTACAATGAGCAGTTCTTC.

The J gene is TRBJ2-7, the V gene TRBV5-1, with 10 bases identical to TRBD1. The V and J ends lost 0 bases and 3 bases, in that order; junction bases with no gene match: 0. The V gene's germline CDR1 is SGHRS and CDR2 YFSETQ. The CDR3 is 14 residues long. The CDR3: CASSLGDRGYEQYF. CDR3 bases: TGCGCCAGCAGCTTGGGGGACAGGGGCTACGAGCAGTACTTC.

About this clone itself: This same CDR3 is encoded by further DNA sequences in the sample. The V call is TRBV5-6, the J call TRBJ2-3; 11 bases line up with TRBD2. J was trimmed by 0 bases and V by 0 bases; bases with no gene match: 0. CDR1 is SGHDT and CDR2 is YYEEEE in the germline V gene. The CDR3 runs to 16 residues. CDR3 sequence: CASSLGLAGSTDTQYF. Written as DNA, the CDR3 is TGTGCCAGCAGCTTGGGACTAGCGGGGAGCACAGATACGCAGTATTTT.

The chain combines TRBV5-1 with TRBJ1-2; a weak D match, TRBD1 (5 bases). The CDR3 spans 14 residues. CDR1 and CDR2 (germline): SGHRS, YFSETQ. V was trimmed by 0 bases and J by 4 bases, leaving 10 bases between them. CDR3 amino acids: CASSLEGALYGYTF. The CDR3 region has the DNA TGCGCCAGCAGCTTGGAAGGGGCCCTCTATGGCTACACCTTC. Filled out from reference TRBV5-1 and TRBJ1-2, the complete variable domain reads KAGVTQTPRYLIKTRGQQVTLSCSPISGHRSVSWYQQTPGQGLQFLFEYFSETQRNKGNFPGRFSGRQFSNSRSEMNVSTLELGDSALYLCASSLEGALYGYTFGSGTRLTVV.

The chain has TRBV7-9 and TRBJ2-1; D gene uncertain. CDR1 SEHNR and CDR2 FQNEAQ come from the germline V gene (reference sequence). The CDR3 runs 17 residues. Trimming took off 4 bases at V and 2 bases at J, with 18 bases between the two ends. The CDR3 region has the DNA TGTGCCAGCAGCTCGGGTAGAGGCCCTGATCCCTACAATGAGCAGTTCTTC. Residues: CASSSGRGPDPYNEQFF.

The genes are TRBV3-1 (or the pseudogene TRBV3-2) and TRBJ1-1; TRBD1 might be the D (6 bases). This CDR3 has 16 amino acids. V lost 1 base to trimming and J lost 3 bases, with 15 bases between them. Germline CDR1 and CDR2: LGHDT and YNNKEL (reference sequence). CDR3 sequence (DNA): TGTGCCAGCAGCCAAGGGATGGGGAAGGGGGACACTGAAGCTTTCTTT. This encodes CASSQGMGKGDTEAFF.

The CDR3 nucleotides are TGTGCCAGCCTGGACAGGGGGCTAATTGGCGGTGGCTACACCTTC. Translated: CASLDRGLIGGGYTF. The chain joins TRBV19 to TRBJ1-2, with 11 bases that match TRBD1. The CDR3 has 15 amino acids. The V segment lost 9 bases and the J segment 7 bases; nucleotides outside the gene matches: 13. Per germline, CDR1 LNHDA and CDR2 SQIVND (reference sequence).

As regards this clone: In the same sample, other DNA sequences code for this CDR3. This sequence joins TRBV19 and TRBJ1-2; 8 nucleotides line up with TRBD1. This CDR3 has 14 residues. V lost 2 bases and J lost 5; bases outside the gene matches: 4. The germline CDR1 and CDR2 sequences are LNHDA and SQIVND (reference sequence). CDR3 in amino acids: CASSISTGDYGYTF. The CDR3, as DNA: TGTGCCAGTAGTATATCGACAGGGGATTATGGCTACACCTTC.

This chain uses TRBV4-1 with TRBJ1-4, with D perhaps matching TRBD1 (6 bases). V was cut by 4 bases and J by 0 bases, with 12 bases left in between. CDR3 size: 16 residues. The V gene's germline CDR1 is MGHRA and CDR2 YSYEKL. CDR3 region: CASSRGEGATNEKLFF. The CDR3 nucleotides are TGCGCCAGCAGCCGCGGGGAGGGGGCAACTAATGAAAAACTGTTTTTT.

This chain joins TRBV4-1 and TRBJ2-7, with 11 bases lining up with TRBD2. J gave up 0 bases and V 1 base, and 8 bases lay outside the gene matches. The CDR3 spans 18 residues. The germline gives CDR1 MGHRA, CDR2 YSYEKL. CDR3 bases: TGCGCCAGCAGCCAAGGAACTAGCGGGAGTGGGAGCTCCTACGAGCAGTACTTC. Protein product: CASSQGTSGSGSSYEQYF.